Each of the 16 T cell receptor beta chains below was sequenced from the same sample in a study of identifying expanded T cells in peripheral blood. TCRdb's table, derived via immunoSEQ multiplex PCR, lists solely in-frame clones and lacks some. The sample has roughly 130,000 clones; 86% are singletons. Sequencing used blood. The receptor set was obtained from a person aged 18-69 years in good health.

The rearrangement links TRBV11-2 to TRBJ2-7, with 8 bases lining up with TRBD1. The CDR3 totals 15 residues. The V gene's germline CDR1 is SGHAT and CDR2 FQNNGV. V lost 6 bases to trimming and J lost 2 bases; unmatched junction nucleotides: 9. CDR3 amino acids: CASSSDRDAPYEQYF. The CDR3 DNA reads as TGTGCCAGCAGTTCGGACAGGGATGCCCCCTACGAGCAGTACTTC.

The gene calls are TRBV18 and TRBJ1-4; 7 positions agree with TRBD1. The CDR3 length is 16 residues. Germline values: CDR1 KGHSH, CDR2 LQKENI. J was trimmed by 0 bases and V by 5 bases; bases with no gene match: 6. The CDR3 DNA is TGTGCCAGCTCATCCCGGACAGGTGCAACTAATGAAAAACTGTTTTTT. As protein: CASSSRTGATNEKLFF.

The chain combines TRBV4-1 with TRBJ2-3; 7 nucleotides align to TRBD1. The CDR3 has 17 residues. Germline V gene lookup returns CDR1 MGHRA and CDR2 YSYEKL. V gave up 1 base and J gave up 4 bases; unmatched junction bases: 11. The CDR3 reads CASSQGRRDRDSDTQYF. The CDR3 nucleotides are TGCGCCAGCAGCCAAGGTCGCCGGGACAGAGATTCAGATACGCAGTATTTT.

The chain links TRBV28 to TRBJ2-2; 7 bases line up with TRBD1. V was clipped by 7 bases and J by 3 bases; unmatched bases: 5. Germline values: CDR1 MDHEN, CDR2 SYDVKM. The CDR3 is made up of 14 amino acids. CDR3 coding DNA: TGTGCCAGCACCCGGGACAGTGACACCGGGGAGCTGTTTTTT. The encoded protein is CASTRDSDTGELFF.

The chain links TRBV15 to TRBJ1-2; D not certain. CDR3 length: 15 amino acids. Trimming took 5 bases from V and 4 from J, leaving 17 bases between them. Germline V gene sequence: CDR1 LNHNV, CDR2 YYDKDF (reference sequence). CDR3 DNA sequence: TGTGCCACCAGCCCAGCCCCGGGGTTCGGCTATGGCTACACCTTC. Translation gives CATSPAPGFGYGYTF.

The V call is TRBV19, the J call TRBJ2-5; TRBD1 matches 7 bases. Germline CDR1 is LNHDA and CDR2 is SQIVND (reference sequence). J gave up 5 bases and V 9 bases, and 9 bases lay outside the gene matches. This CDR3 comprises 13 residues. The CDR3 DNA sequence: TGTGCCAGCAGAGACAGGGCGTTGGAGACCCAGTACTTC. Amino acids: CASRDRALETQYF.

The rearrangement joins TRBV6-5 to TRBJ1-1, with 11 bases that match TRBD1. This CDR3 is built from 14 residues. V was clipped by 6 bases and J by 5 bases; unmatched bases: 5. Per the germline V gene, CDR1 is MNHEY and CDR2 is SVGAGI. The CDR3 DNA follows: TGTGCCAGCAGCCGGACAGGGGGCGGTACTGAAGCTTTCTTT. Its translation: CASSRTGGGTEAFF.

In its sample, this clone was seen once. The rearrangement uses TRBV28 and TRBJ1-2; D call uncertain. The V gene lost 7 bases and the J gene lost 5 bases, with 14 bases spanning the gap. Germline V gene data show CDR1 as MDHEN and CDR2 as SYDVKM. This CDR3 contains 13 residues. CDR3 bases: TGTGCCAGCACGCGAGTGATCGTGTATGGCTACACCTTC. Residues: CASTRVIVYGYTF.

CDR3 residues: CAWRTGGTEAFF. CDR3 DNA: TGTGCCTGGAGAACAGGGGGCACTGAAGCTTTCTTT. The rearrangement joins TRBV30 to TRBJ1-1; 8 nucleotides align to TRBD1. The V gene end was trimmed by 3 bases and the J gene end by 4 bases; junction bases not matched to a gene: 1. Looked up from germline, CDR1 is GTSNPN and CDR2 is SVGIG (reference sequence). The CDR3 has 12 residues. The variable domain in full, completed from reference TRBV30 and TRBJ1-1, reads SQTIHQWPATLVQPVGSPLSLECTVEGTSNPNLYWYRQAAGRGLQLLFYSVGIGQISSEVPQNLSASRPQDRQFILSSKKLLLSDSGFYLCAWRTGGTEAFFGQGTRLTVV.

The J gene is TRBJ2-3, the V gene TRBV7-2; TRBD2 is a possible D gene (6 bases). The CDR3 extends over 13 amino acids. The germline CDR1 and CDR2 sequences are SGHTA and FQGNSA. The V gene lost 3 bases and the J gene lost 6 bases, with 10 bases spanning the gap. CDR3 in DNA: TGTGCCAGCAGCTTTTTAGGGAGGGATACGCAGTATTTT. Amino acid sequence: CASSFLGRDTQYF.

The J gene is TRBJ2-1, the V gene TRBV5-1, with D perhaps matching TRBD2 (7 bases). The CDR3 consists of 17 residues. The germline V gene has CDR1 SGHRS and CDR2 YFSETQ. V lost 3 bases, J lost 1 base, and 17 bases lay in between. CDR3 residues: CASSSEEGGGSYNEQFF. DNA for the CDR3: TGCGCCAGCAGCTCGGAGGAGGGGGGAGGGTCCTACAATGAGCAGTTCTTC. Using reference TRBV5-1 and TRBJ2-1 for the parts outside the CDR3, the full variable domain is KAGVTQTPRYLIKTRGQQVTLSCSPISGHRSVSWYQQTPGQGLQFLFEYFSETQRNKGNFPGRFSGRQFSNSRSEMNVSTLELGDSALYLCASSSEEGGGSYNEQFFGPGTRLTVL.

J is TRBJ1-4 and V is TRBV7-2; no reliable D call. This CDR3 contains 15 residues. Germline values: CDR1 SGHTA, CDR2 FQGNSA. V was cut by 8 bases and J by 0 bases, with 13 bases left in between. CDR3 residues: CASRQQSATNEKLFF. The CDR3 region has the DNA TGTGCCAGCCGGCAGCAATCTGCAACTAATGAAAAACTGTTTTTT.

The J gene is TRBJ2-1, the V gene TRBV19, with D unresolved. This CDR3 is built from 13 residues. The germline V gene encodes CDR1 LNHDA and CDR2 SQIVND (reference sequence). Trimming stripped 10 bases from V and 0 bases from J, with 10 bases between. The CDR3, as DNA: TGTGCCACGTACTCGAGCTCCTACAATGAGCAGTTCTTC. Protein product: CATYSSSYNEQFF.

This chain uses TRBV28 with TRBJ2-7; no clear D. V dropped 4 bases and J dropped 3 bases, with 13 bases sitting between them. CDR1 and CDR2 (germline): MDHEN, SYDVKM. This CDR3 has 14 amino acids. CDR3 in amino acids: CASSYPLGIYEQYF. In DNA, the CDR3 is TGTGCCAGCAGTTACCCCCTGGGGATCTACGAGCAGTACTTC. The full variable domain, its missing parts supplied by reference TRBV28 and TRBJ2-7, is DVKVTQSSRYLVKRTGEKVFLECVQDMDHENMFWYRQDPGLGLRLIYFSYDVKMKEKGDIPEGYSVSREKKERFSLILESASTNQTSMYLCASSYPLGIYEQYFGPGTRLTVT.

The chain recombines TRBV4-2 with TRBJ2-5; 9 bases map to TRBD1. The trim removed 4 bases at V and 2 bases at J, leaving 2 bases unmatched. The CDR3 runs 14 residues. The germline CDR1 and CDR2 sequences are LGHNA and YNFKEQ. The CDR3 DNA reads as TGTGCCAGCAGCCTGGGACAGGGTCAAGAGACCCAGTACTTC. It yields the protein CASSLGQGQETQYF.

CDR3 residues: CASSFRGPGGDSNQPQHF. The CDR3 bases are TGTGCCAGCAGCTTTAGGGGCCCAGGGGGTGATAGCAATCAGCCCCAGCATTTT. V and J are TRBV5-4 and TRBJ1-5; TRBD1 matches 7 bases. From germline, CDR1 is SGHNT and CDR2 YYREEE (reference sequence). The CDR3 runs to 18 residues. V lost 2 bases to trimming and J lost 0 bases; unmatched junction nucleotides: 11.